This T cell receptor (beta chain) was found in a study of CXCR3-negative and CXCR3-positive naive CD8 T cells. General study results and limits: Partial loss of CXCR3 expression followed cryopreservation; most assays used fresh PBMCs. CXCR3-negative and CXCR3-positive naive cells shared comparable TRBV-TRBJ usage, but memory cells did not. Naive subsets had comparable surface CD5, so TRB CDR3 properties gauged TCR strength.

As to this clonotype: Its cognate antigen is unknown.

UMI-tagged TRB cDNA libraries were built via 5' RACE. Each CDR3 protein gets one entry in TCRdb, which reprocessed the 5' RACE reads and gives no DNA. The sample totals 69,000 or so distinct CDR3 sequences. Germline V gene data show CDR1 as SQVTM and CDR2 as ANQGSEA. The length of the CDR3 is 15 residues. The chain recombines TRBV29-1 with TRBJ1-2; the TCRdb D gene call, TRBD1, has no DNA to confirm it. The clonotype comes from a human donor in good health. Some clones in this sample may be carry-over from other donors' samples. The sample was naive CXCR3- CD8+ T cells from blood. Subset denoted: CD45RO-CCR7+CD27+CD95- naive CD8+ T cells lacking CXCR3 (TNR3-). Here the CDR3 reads CSVPGGTGGFYGYTF.